The present TCR beta chain was sequenced within a study of control samples from healthy donors and cancer patients. Generated by immunoSEQ multiplex PCR, the TCRdb table keeps only in-frame clones and is missing some. The table shows approximately 100,000 clones, with 88% occurring only once. Only a few counts were recorded for this clone. CDR3 length equals 15 residues. Trimming at V came to 4 bases and at J to 1 base, leaving 4 bases not matched to a gene. The sequencing sample was made of blood. The sequence came from a man aged 25-45 years in good health. The chain links TRBV5-3 to TRBJ1-5, with 8 bases matching TRBD1. TRBV5-3 carries the ORF label, with uncertain function. This CDR3 reads CARSLGTGSNQPQHF. The CDR3 DNA reads as TGTGCCAGAAGCCTCGGGACAGGAAGCAATCAGCCCCAGCATTTT.